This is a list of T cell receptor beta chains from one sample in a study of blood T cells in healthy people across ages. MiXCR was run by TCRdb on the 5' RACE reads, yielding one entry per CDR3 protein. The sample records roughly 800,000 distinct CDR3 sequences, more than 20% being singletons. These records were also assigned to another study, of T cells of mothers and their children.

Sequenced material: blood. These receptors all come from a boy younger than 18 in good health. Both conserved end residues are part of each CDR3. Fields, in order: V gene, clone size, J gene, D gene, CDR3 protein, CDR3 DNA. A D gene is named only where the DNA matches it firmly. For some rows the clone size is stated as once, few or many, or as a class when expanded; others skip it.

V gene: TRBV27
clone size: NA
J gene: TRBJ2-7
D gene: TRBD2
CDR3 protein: CASSTSAAYEQYF
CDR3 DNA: TGTGCCAGCAGCACTAGCGCCGCCTACGAGCAGTACTTC

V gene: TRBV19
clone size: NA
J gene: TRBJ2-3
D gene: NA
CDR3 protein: CASNPGAGDTQYF
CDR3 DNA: TGTGCCAGTAATCCAGGGGCGGGGGATACGCAGTATTTT

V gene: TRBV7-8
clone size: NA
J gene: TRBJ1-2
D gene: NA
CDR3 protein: CASSSGHANGYTF
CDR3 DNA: TGTGCCAGCAGCTCCGGACACGCCAATGGCTACACCTTC

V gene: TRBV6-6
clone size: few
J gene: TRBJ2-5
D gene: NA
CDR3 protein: CASHSWVGETQYF
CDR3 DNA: TGTGCCAGCCACTCGTGGGTCGGAGAGACCCAGTACTTC

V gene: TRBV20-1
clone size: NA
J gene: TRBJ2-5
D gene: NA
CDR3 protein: CSAAKTGQETQYF
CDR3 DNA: TGCAGTGCGGCGAAGACAGGCCAAGAGACCCAGTACTTC

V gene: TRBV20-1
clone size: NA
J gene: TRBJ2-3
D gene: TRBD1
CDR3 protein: CSATQGERRDTQYF
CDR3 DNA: TGCAGTGCCACCCAGGGGGAGAGGAGGGATACGCAGTATTTT

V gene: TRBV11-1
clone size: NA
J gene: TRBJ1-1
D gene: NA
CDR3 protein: CASSPYYLQGTATEAFF
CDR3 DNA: TGTGCCAGCAGCCCGTACTATCTTCAGGGTACGGCCACTGAAGCTTTCTTT

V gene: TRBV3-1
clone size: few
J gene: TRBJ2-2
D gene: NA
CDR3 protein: CASSQRQNTGELFF
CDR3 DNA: TGTGCCAGCAGCCAACGACAAAACACCGGGGAGCTGTTTTTT

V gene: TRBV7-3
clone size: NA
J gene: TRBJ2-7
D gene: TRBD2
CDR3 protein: CASSFRPKTSGRAREQYF
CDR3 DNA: TGTGCCAGCAGTTTTAGGCCAAAGACTAGCGGGAGGGCCCGCGAGCAGTACTTC

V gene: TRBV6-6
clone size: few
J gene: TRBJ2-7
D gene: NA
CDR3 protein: CASSYLFSYEQYF
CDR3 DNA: TGTGCCAGCAGTTACCTGTTTAGCTACGAGCAGTACTTC

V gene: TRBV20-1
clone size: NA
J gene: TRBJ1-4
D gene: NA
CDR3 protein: CSAGQCAPNEKLFF
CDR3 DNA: TGCAGTGCTGGGCAATGTGCGCCTAATGAAAAACTGTTTTTT

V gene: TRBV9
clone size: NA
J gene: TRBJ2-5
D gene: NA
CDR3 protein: CASSLEGGAWETQYF
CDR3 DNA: TGTGCCAGCAGCTTAGAGGGGGGGGCGTGGGAGACCCAGTACTTC

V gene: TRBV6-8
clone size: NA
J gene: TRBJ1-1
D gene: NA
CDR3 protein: CAIGGTEAFF
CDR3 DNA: TGTGCCATCGGGGGCACTGAAGCTTTCTTT

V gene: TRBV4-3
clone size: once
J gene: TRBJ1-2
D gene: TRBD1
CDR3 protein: CASSQGTGTGYGYTF
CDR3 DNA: TGCGCCAGCAGCCAAGGGACCGGGACAGGGTATGGCTACACCTTC

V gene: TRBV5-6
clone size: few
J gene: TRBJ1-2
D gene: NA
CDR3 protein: CASSLAGYQNGYTF
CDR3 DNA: TGTGCCAGCAGCTTGGCAGGGTACCAGAATGGCTACACCTTC

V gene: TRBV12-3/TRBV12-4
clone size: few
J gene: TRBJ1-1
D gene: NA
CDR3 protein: CASSLMGGSEAFF
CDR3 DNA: TGTGCCAGCAGTTTGATGGGGGGCAGTGAAGCTTTCTTT

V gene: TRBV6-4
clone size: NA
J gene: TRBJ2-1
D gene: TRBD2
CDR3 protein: CASRRSSGVANEQFF
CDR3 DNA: TGTGCCAGCAGGAGATCTAGCGGGGTGGCAAATGAGCAGTTCTTC

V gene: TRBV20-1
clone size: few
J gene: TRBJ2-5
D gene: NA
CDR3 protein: CSGSELVSETQYF
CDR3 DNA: TGCAGTGGTAGTGAACTAGTCAGCGAGACCCAGTACTTC

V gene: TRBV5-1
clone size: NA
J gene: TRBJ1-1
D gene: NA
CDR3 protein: CASSPSGGGIRYEAFF
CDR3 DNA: TGCGCCAGCAGCCCCTCGGGGGGCGGGATTCGATATGAAGCTTTCTTT

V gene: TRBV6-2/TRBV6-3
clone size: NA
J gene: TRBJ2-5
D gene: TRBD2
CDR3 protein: CASRIAGVGTQYF
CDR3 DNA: TGTGCCAGCAGAATAGCGGGAGTGGGGACCCAGTACTTC

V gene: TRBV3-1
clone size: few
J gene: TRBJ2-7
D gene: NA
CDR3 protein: CASSQDPPRIPYEQYF
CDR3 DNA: TGTGCCAGCAGCCAAGATCCTCCACGAATTCCGTACGAGCAGTACTTC

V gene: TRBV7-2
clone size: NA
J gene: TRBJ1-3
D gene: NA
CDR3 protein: CASSLVQASSGNTIYF
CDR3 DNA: TGTGCCAGCAGCTTAGTTCAGGCAAGCTCTGGAAACACCATATATTTT

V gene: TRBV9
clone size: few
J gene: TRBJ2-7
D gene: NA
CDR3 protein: CASSGGTAGYEQYF
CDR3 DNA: TGTGCCAGCAGCGGCGGGACGGCTGGCTACGAGCAGTACTTC

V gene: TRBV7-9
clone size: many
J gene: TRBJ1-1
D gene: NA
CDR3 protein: CASSFQGNTEAFF
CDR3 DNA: TGTGCCAGCAGCTTCCAGGGGAACACTGAAGCTTTCTTT

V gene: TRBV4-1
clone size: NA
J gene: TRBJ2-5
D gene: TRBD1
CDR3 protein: CASSQGGGKTGGWQETQYF
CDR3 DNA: TGCGCCAGCAGCCAAGGAGGCGGAAAGACAGGGGGCTGGCAAGAGACCCAGTACTTC

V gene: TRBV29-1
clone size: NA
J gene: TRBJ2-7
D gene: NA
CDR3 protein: CSVEGGVRQGGYEQYF
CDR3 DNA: TGCAGCGTTGAAGGGGGCGTTAGGCAGGGGGGTTACGAGCAGTACTTC

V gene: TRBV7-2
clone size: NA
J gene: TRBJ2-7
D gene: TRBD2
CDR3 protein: CASSLPTSATVYEQYF
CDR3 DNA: TGTGCCAGCAGCTTACCGACTAGCGCGACCGTCTACGAGCAGTACTTC

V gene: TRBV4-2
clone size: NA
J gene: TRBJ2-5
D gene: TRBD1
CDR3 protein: CASSQVRGQGETQYF
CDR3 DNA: TGTGCCAGCAGCCAAGTCAGGGGGCAAGGGGAGACCCAGTACTTC

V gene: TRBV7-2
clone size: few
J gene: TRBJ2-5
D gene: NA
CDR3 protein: CASDRPHTLCQETQYF
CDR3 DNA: TGTGCCAGCGATCGTCCCCATACCCTTTGCCAAGAGACCCAGTACTTC

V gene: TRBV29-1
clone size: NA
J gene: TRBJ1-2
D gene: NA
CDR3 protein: CSAPGGSGNYGYTF
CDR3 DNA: TGCAGCGCCCCGGGGGGCTCGGGGAACTATGGCTACACCTTC

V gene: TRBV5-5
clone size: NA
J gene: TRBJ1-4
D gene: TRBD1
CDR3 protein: CASSFLGQELNEKLFF
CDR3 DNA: TGTGCCAGCAGCTTCCTGGGACAGGAGCTTAATGAAAAACTGTTTTTT

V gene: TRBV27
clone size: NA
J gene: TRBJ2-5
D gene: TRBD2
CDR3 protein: CASRGGIEETQYF
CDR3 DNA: TGTGCCAGCCGGGGAGGGATTGAAGAGACCCAGTACTTC

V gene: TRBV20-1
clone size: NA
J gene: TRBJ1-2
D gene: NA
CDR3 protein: CSARVGEGAHYGYTF
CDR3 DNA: TGCAGTGCTAGAGTTGGAGAGGGCGCTCACTATGGCTACACCTTC

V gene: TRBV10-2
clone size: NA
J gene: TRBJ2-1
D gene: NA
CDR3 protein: CASSVVAYNEQFF
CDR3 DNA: TGCGCCAGCAGTGTGGTAGCCTACAATGAGCAGTTCTTC

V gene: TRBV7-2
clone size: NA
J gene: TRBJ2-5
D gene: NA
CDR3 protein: CASSLLDGAAETQYF
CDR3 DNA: TGTGCCAGCAGCCTCTTAGATGGGGCCGCGGAGACCCAGTACTTC

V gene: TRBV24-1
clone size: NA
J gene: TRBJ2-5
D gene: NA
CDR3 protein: CATSDADRIQETQYF
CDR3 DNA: TGTGCCACCAGTGACGCGGACAGAATCCAAGAGACCCAGTACTTC

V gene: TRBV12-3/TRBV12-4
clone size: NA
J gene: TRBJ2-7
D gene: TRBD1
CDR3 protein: CASSFGTESHEQYF
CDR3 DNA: TGTGCCAGCAGTTTTGGGACAGAGTCCCACGAGCAGTACTTC

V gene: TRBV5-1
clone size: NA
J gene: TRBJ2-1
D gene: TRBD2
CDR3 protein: CASSGLGAGGSYNEQFF
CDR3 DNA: TGCGCCAGCAGCGGGCTCGGAGCGGGAGGTTCCTACAATGAGCAGTTCTTC

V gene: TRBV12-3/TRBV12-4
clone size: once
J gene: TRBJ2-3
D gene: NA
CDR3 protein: CASSFLATATDTQYF
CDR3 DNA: TGTGCCAGCAGTTTTCTAGCGACCGCTACAGATACGCAGTATTTT

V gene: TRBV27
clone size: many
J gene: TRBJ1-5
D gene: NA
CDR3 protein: CASSTTGNQPQHF
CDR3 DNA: TGTGCCAGCAGTACTACAGGGAATCAGCCCCAGCATTTT

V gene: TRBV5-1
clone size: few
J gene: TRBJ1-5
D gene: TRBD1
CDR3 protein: CASSLGDRSSNQPQHF
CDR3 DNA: TGCGCCAGCAGCTTGGGGGACAGATCTAGCAATCAGCCCCAGCATTTT

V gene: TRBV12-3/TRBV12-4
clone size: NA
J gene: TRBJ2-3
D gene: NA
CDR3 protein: CASTFAGDTQYF
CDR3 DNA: TGTGCCAGCACCTTCGCGGGTGATACGCAGTATTTT

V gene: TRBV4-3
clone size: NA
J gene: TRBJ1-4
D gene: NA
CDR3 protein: CASSQDMGFGEKLFF
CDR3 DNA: TGCGCCAGCAGCCAAGATATGGGGTTTGGTGAAAAACTGTTTTTT

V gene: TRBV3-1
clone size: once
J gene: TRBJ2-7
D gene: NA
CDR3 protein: CASSQEGRPGERSYEQYF
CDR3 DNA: TGTGCCAGCAGCCAAGAAGGAAGGCCGGGGGAACGCTCCTACGAGCAGTACTTC

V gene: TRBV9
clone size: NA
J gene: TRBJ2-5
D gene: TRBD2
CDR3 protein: CASSVEGTSGTQETQYF
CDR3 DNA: TGTGCCAGCAGCGTAGAGGGGACTAGCGGGACTCAAGAGACCCAGTACTTC

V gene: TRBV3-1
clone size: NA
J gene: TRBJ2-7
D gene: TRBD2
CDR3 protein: CASSRLADNSYEQYF
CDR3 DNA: TGTGCCAGCAGCCGACTAGCGGACAACTCCTACGAGCAGTACTTC

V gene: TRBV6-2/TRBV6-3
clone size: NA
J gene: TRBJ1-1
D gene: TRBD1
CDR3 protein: CASLFTGGTEAFF
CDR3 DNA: TGTGCCAGCCTCTTTACAGGGGGCACTGAAGCTTTCTTT

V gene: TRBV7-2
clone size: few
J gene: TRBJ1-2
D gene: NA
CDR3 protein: CASSPTVAQPGYGYTF
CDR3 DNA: TGTGCCAGCAGCCCCACGGTGGCACAGCCTGGCTATGGCTACACCTTC

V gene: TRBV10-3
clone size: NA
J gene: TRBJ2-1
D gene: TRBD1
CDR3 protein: CAISELWTGLNNEQFF
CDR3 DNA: TGTGCCATCAGTGAGCTCTGGACAGGGCTGAACAATGAGCAGTTCTTC

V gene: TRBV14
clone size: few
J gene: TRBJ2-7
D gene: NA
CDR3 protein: CASSQAHYDIEQYF
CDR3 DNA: TGTGCCAGCAGCCAAGCACACTATGATATCGAGCAGTACTTC